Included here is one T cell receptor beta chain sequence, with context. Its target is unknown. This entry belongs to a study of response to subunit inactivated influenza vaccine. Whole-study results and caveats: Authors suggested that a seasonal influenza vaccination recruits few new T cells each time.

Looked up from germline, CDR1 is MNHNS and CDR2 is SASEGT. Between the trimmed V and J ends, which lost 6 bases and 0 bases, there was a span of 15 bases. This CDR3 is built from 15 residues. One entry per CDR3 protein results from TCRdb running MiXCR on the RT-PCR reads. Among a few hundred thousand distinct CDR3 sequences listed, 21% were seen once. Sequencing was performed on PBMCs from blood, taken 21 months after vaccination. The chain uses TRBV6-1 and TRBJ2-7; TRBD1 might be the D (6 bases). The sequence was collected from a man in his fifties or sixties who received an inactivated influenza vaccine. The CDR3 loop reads CASSERAGDSYEQYF. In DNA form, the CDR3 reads TGTGCCAGCAGCGAACGTGCAGGGGACTCCTACGAGCAGTACTTC.